This T cell receptor beta chain was identified in a study of blood T cell repertoires in COVID-19. This clone was counted a single time. Original analysis: Reference gene primers were amplified, and this amplification served to estimate nucleated cell counts. Assay: immunoSEQ multiplex PCR; the TCRdb copy retains only in-frame clones and omits some. V and J calls and clone size are as listed in that table; D and trimming were resolved from the DNA. The table includes approximately 250,000 clones, about 88% detected once. It was during active infection that Seattle patients were enrolled and then longitudinally followed. CDR1 and CDR2 (germline): SGHDN, FVKESK. V lost 4 bases to trimming and J lost 3 bases, with 10 bases between them. This CDR3 is built from 14 residues.

The sample was peripheral blood. The clonotype was recovered from a woman between 55 and 75 years old with COVID-19, enrolled during active disease. V is TRBV14 and J is TRBJ2-1, with D perhaps TRBD2 (6 bases). Here the CDR3 reads CASSPGTFYNEQFF. CDR3 DNA sequence: TGTGCCAGCAGCCCTGGGACTTTCTACAATGAGCAGTTCTTC.